The subject of this entry is one T cell receptor (beta chain). Profiled with immunoSEQ multiplex PCR; TCRdb holds only in-frame clones, not every one. In the table there are roughly 81,000 clones, around 93% of which are singletons. The data are from a study of human versus mouse CDR3 diversity and MHC coevolution. V was shortened by 0 bases and J by 7 bases, with 10 bases between the two germline ends. CDR3 length: 13 amino acids. Germline V gene sequence: CDR1 SGHTA, CDR2 FQGNSA. The TCR sequence derives from a person aged 25 to 75 in good health. The chain links TRBV7-2 to TRBJ2-7, with D tentatively TRBD2 (5 bases). The sequencing sample was made of naive CD4+ T cells from blood. Subset specified: CD45RO-negative CD62L-positive naive CD4 T cells. CDR3 sequence (DNA): TGTGCCAGCAGCTTAGCGGGAGTAGGGGAGCAGTACTTC. Its translation: CASSLAGVGEQYF.